These 19 T cell receptor beta chains came from one sample sequenced in a study of cytomegalovirus exposure and HLA in healthy donors. 60 Vbeta and 13 Jbeta primers were used in PCR. Measured with immunoSEQ multiplex PCR; TCRdb has only the in-frame clones, and not every one. The sample's table shows about 51,000 clones. Sequencing was performed on PBMCs. These receptors were obtained from a female donor in good health and CMV-seronegative.

The chain combines TRBV6-5 with TRBJ2-3, with TRBD1 identical over 7 bases. This CDR3 is 15 amino acids long. Germline loops: CDR1 MNHEY, CDR2 SVGAGI. Losses at the gene ends were 1 base for V and 3 bases for J; bases not matched to a gene: 4. DNA of the CDR3: TGTGCCAGCAGTTACTTCGGGACAGCGACAGATACGCAGTATTTT. Translation: CASSYFGTATDTQYF.

This sequence joins TRBV5-1 and TRBJ2-7, with TRBD1 identical over 9 bases. The CDR3 consists of 15 residues. V lost 3 bases and J lost 4; bases outside the gene matches: 8. Germline V CDR1 and CDR2: SGHRS, YFSETQ. CDR3 bases: TGCGCCAGCAGCTCCTGGACAGGGGAGACGTACGAGCAGTACTTC. Amino acid sequence: CASSSWTGETYEQYF.

Written as DNA, the CDR3 is TGTGCCTGGAGTGGCCGGACAGGGGGTAACTATGGCTACACCTTC. Protein sequence: CAWSGRTGGNYGYTF. The genes are TRBV30 and TRBJ1-2, with 10 nucleotides matching TRBD1. This CDR3 region has 15 residues. Trimming removed 1 base from V and 1 base from J; junction bases left unmatched: 3. In germline, CDR1 is GTSNPN, CDR2 SVGIG (reference sequence).

The chain combines TRBV9 with TRBJ1-2; TRBD1 matches 7 bases. Trimming took 2 bases from V and 3 from J; bases not matched to a gene: 1. CDR3 size: 13 residues. The germline V gene has CDR1 SGDLS and CDR2 YYNGEE. The CDR3: CASSVDRDYGYTF. In DNA, the CDR3 is TGTGCCAGCAGCGTCGACAGGGACTATGGCTACACCTTC.

This chain uses TRBV7-6 with TRBJ1-6, with 7 bases lining up with TRBD1. The germline V gene encodes CDR1 SGHVS and CDR2 FNYEAQ. V shed 4 bases, J shed 8 bases, and the junction held 2 bases outside the gene matches. The CDR3 covers 13 residues. The CDR3 loop reads CASSSGQDSPLHF. For the CDR3, the DNA is TGTGCCAGCAGCTCCGGACAGGATTCACCCCTCCACTTT.

V gene TRBV6-1 combines with J gene TRBJ2-5; 7 nucleotides agree with TRBD1. The CDR3 extends over 15 amino acids. Germline CDR1 MNHNS, CDR2 SASEGT. V lost 3 bases, J lost 5 bases, and 9 bases stayed unmatched. CDR3 nucleotide sequence: TGTGCCAGCAGTGAGTCCAGGGGGTGGTGGGAGACCCAGTACTTC. It yields the protein CASSESRGWWETQYF.

The chain employs TRBV18 and TRBJ2-7; D might be TRBD1 (5 bases). The CDR3 is made up of 12 amino acids. With 2 bases removed from V and 3 bases from J, the gap between germline ends came to 5 bases. Germline loops: CDR1 KGHSH, CDR2 LQKENI. The CDR3 DNA reads as TGTGCCAGCTCACCAAGGGGCTACGAGCAGTACTTC. As protein: CASSPRGYEQYF.

The V gene is TRBV27, the J gene TRBJ1-1; D might be TRBD1 (6 bases). Trimming removed 8 bases from V and 4 bases from J, with 17 bases in between. The germline V gene has CDR1 MNHEY and CDR2 SMNVEV (reference sequence). The CDR3 has 14 amino acids. CDR3 protein: CASGRFRGVTEAFF. In nucleotides, the CDR3 is TGTGCCAGCGGACGGTTCAGGGGCGTCACTGAAGCTTTCTTT.

The chain recombines TRBV5-5 with TRBJ1-4, with 10 positions matching TRBD1. V was pared by 5 bases and J by 8 bases, with 9 bases of the junction left unmatched. Germline V gene data show CDR1 as SGHKS and CDR2 as YYEKEE (reference sequence). The CDR3 contains 15 residues. Here the CDR3 reads CASRSGTGAREKLFF. Written as DNA, the CDR3 is TGTGCCAGCAGGTCCGGGACAGGGGCGAGGGAAAAACTGTTTTTT.

The chain has TRBV29-1 and TRBJ2-5; 7 bases fit TRBD1. Germline CDR1 is SQVTM and CDR2 is ANQGSEA. The V segment lost 7 bases and the J segment 4 bases; nucleotides outside the gene matches: 12. This CDR3 comprises 14 residues. CDR3 amino acids: CSATGLNPIETQYF. The CDR3 DNA follows: TGCAGCGCGACAGGGCTCAACCCCATAGAGACCCAGTACTTC.

The genes are TRBV6-6 and TRBJ2-1, with 7 bases lining up with TRBD2. Per the germline V gene, CDR1 is MNHNY and CDR2 is SVGAGI (reference sequence). The CDR3 consists of 16 residues. With 6 bases clipped from V and 5 bases from J, the junction kept 13 bases outside the gene matches. The CDR3 bases are TGTGCCAGCAGCCAGGGAGCGGGGCGTTTCAACAATGAGCAGTTCTTC. Its translation is CASSQGAGRFNNEQFF.

V and J are TRBV4-1 and TRBJ2-1; perhaps TRBD1 as D (5 bases). Trimming cost V 1 base and J 5 bases, with 9 bases left between them. CDR1 is MGHRA and CDR2 is YSYEKL in the germline V gene. The CDR3 contains 14 residues. The CDR3 DNA reads as TGCGCCAGCAGCCAAGTTAGGGGTCACAATGAGCAGTTCTTC. This sequence encodes CASSQVRGHNEQFF.

The chain uses TRBV30 and TRBJ1-5; no clear D gene. The germline CDR1 and CDR2 sequences are GTSNPN and SVGIG (reference sequence). V shed 2 bases and J shed 3 bases, with 17 bases lying between them. The CDR3 has 16 amino acids. CDR3 sequence: CAWSSVGSYTNQPQHF. CDR3 coding DNA: TGTGCCTGGAGTTCAGTCGGGTCGTACACCAATCAGCCCCAGCATTTT.

V usage is TRBV7-3 and J usage is TRBJ2-3; tentative D call: TRBD2 (5 bases). Trimming took off 5 bases at V and 6 bases at J, with 9 bases between the two ends. Germline V lookup: CDR1 SGHTA, CDR2 FQGTGA. There are 12 residues in the CDR3. The CDR3 DNA follows: TGTGCCAGCAGCGCGACGGGGGATACGCAGTATTTT. The encoded protein is CASSATGDTQYF.

This chain links TRBV30 with TRBJ2-3, with 7 bases that match TRBD2. Trimming at V came to 4 bases and at J to 0 bases, leaving 10 bases not matched to a gene. Germline CDR1 and CDR2: GTSNPN and SVGIG (reference sequence). The CDR3 runs 16 residues. This chain's CDR3 is CAWIPGGKRSTDTQYF. Here the CDR3 DNA reads TGTGCCTGGATTCCCGGGGGGAAAAGGAGCACAGATACGCAGTATTTT. The full variable domain, in which reference TRBV30 and TRBJ2-3 provide the parts outside the CDR3, is SQTIHQWPATLVQPVGSPLSLECTVEGTSNPNLYWYRQAAGRGLQLLFYSVGIGQISSEVPQNLSASRPQDRQFILSSKKLLLSDSGFYLCAWIPGGKRSTDTQYFGPGTRLTVL.

The rearrangement joins TRBV4-3 to TRBJ2-3; D perhaps matches TRBD2 (5 bases). CDR1 is LGHNA and CDR2 is YSLEER in the germline V gene. Between the trimmed V and J ends, which lost 1 base and 0 bases, there was a span of 8 bases. This CDR3 is 15 amino acids long. The CDR3: CASSQVRGSTDTQYF. The CDR3 DNA sequence: TGCGCCAGCAGCCAAGTTCGGGGAAGCACAGATACGCAGTATTTT.

The rearrangement joins TRBV4-1 to TRBJ2-5; TRBD1 is a possible D gene (5 bases). The CDR3 sequence is 15 residues long. Trimming stripped 0 bases from V and 2 bases from J, with 10 bases between. The germline V gene has CDR1 MGHRA and CDR2 YSYEKL. The CDR3 here is CASSQDPGLQETQYF. CDR3 sequence (DNA): TGCGCCAGCAGCCAAGATCCAGGGCTTCAAGAGACCCAGTACTTC.

V usage is TRBV27 and J usage is TRBJ1-2, with 7 bases fitting TRBD1. V shed 5 bases and J 0 bases; nucleotides not matched to a gene: 3. The CDR3 covers 14 residues. The germline V gene encodes CDR1 MNHEY and CDR2 SMNVEV (reference sequence). This CDR3 reads CASSRQGANYGYTF. In nucleotides, the CDR3 is TGTGCCAGCAGTCGACAGGGAGCTAACTATGGCTACACCTTC.

The chain is built from TRBV2 and TRBJ1-1, with unresolved D. The CDR3 extends over 13 amino acids. Deletions cut 6 bases from V and 3 bases from J, with 11 bases between. CDR1 is SNHLY and CDR2 is FYNNEI in the germline V gene. This chain's CDR3 is CASSEYQDTEAFF. CDR3 sequence (DNA): TGTGCCAGCAGCGAGTACCAGGACACTGAAGCTTTCTTT. Looking up the rest from reference TRBV2 and TRBJ1-1 gives the full variable domain: EPEVTQTPSHQVTQMGQEVILRCVPISNHLYFYWYRQILGQKVEFLVSFYNNEISEKSEIFDDQFSVERPDGSNFTLKIRSTKLEDSAMYFCASSEYQDTEAFFGQGTRLTVV.